This T cell receptor beta chain was identified in a study of CD8+CD57+ T cells in acquired aplastic anemia (dated by TCRdb to the late 2010s). Broadly, across the study: A mean of around 3.2 ug of DNA, ranging from about 0.2 to 27.4 ug, was extracted from sorted CD4+ and CD8+ cells. CD8+CD57+ expansion was defined as a frequency above the mean frequency observed in healthy subjects.

Concerning this clonotype itself: Its antigen is not yet known. No base quality values were provided; no much bigger clone lies one nucleotide off.

The germline V gene provides CDR1 SGHTA and CDR2 FQGNSA. The CDR3 runs 14 amino acids, cysteine and phenylalanine included. The CDR3 DNA has 42 bases and is translated from base 1. Results the study describes overall, beyond this receptor: Between patients and healthy controls, no significant difference in CD8+ Simpson's diversity was found (P=0.060). Roughly 31 CD8+ CDR3 sequences were shared between patients and controls but appeared highly expressed in patients and within their immunodominant clones.

Flow cytometry had shown CD8+CD57+ cell expansion in the patients selected for sequencing. Every patient had severe acquired aplastic anemia, diagnosed using the International Study of Aplastic Anemia and Agranulocytosis and Camitta criteria. At the time blood was sampled, none of the patients had received any therapy. The study deep-sequenced TCR repertoires of sorted CD4+ and CD8+ blood T cells from severe aplastic anemia patients and healthy subjects. Patients were enrolled in the USA under clinicaltrials.gov protocols 00001620, 01623167, 00001397, 00071045, 00081523 and 00961064. Ficoll-Paque density gradient centrifugation was used to isolate peripheral blood mononuclear cells. Before DNA extraction, CD4+ and CD8+ T cells were sorted by FACS or by magnetic beads. Profiling of TCR beta VDJ combinations and CDR3 sequences used genomic DNA as the template. An Illumina HiSeq 2000 was the platform used for TCR repertoire sequencing. Regarding the original processing steps: Repertoires were assessed using TRBV/TRBJ rearrangement plots, CDR3 size and DJ length profiles, and Simpson's diversity index. The most abundant DNA sequence in the deep sequencing data was taken as the immunodominant clone. CDR3 amino acid sequences were checked for sharing between subjects and were compared against published repertoires and the VDJdb database. TCRdb's own reprocessing of the public reads used fastp at Q25 and MiXCR and kept productive beta chains. Identical CDR3 protein sequences are pooled into one entry, listed with their most common genes and DNA. These V and J calls originate from TCRdb's pipeline instead of the authors' own analysis. Counted in this sample were around 500,000 distinct CDR3 sequences; about a third of them appeared once. Jointly, the top ten make up around 0.82% of the sample.

This receptor was obtained from a human donor with aplastic anemia. The specimen was sorted CD4+, CD8+, or CD8+CD57+ T cells (not recorded which) from PBMCs. Rearrangement joined TRBV7-2 to TRBJ1-4, with a weak D call of TRBD1 (5 bases match). The CDR3 region reads CPTRLGHTNEKLFF. The base sequence is TGTCCCACCCGTCTCGGACACACTAATGAAAAACTGTTTTTT.